This T cell receptor beta chain is from a study of cytomegalovirus exposure and HLA in healthy donors (dated by TCRdb to about 2017). In the study overall: The 666 repertoires of the first cohort and the roughly 120 validation repertoires were produced on the same platform, according to a later analysis. The study aimed to test whether signatures of past pathogen exposure could be identified by cataloging public T cell receptors. A separate validation cohort of about 110 different subjects was used in addition to the roughly 700-subject first cohort. To predict cytomegalovirus infection status, the study brought together high-throughput TCR immunosequencing, statistical association of individual TCRs with disease status, and machine learning.

Library creation used the immunoSEQ multiplex PCR assay. The paper's data handling went like this. A statistical classification framework was developed to diagnose cytomegalovirus status using the catalog of TCR beta chain sequences. TCRdb carries this immuneACCESS record with in-frame sequences only. Its versions omit some clonotypes, under half of them owing to an unresolved V gene in the studies checked, with the rest unexplained. Clonal size and the V and J genes are those of that table, whereas D and trimming came from the DNA. For this sample the table gives 90,000 to 150,000 clones, of which roughly 88% were detected only once. Nearly 6.5% of the sample lies in the top ten. Including cysteine and phenylalanine, the CDR3 has 15 amino acids. Only CDR3 DNA remains: 45 bases, in frame from the first base. V is shortened by 0 bases, J by 4 bases, and the region joining them spans 12 bases. From a lookup of the germline V gene, CDR1 and CDR2 are SGDLS and YYNGEE.

On this clone: What this receptor recognizes is not known. The record has no base qualities; no much larger clone is one base away.

General conclusions and limits of the study: A later analysis had no HLA typing for the validation cohort, so co-occurrence there was scored across all 120 or so repertoires. Most TCR sequences were observed very rarely across donors, whereas some public TCRs were present in many individuals. In vitro tests confirmed that a few of the cytomegalovirus-associated TCR beta chains recognize cytomegalovirus antigens. According to the authors, the approach could potentially be generalized to other disease states and immunological phenotypes. The study listed over 150 TCR beta chains as associated with cytomegalovirus. The classifier was reported to diagnose cytomegalovirus status with high specificity and sensitivity in both the original and validation cohorts. Subsequent analysis determined that TCRs grouped into clusters in the first cohort also showed a tendency toward co-occurrence across the 130 or so validation repertoires, and about 94% of cluster scores exceeded 0.

The donors were included in the validation cohort of some 120 subjects, a group kept apart from the roughly 730-subject first cohort. This receptor was taken from a young woman in good health and CMV-seropositive. The material sequenced was PBMCs. Recombination connected TRBV9 to TRBJ2-3, with a weak D call of TRBD2 (6 bases match). The DNA sequence reads TGTGCCAGCAGCGTAGATGTGGAGGGAGCAGATACGCAGTATTTT. Translation gives CASSVDVEGADTQYF. The full variable domain, with segments outside the CDR3 supplied by the reference TRBV9 and TRBJ2-3 proteins, appears as DSGVTQTPKHLITATGQRVTLRCSPRSGDLSVYWYQQSLDQGLQFLIQYYNGEERAKGNILERFSAQQFPDLHSELNLSSLELGDSALYFCASSVDVEGADTQYFGPGTRLTVL.